Below are 15 T cell receptor beta chains sequenced from a single sample in a study of T cell responses to AZD1222 COVID-19 vaccine. Profiling relied on immunoSEQ multiplex PCR, and the TCRdb table lists in-frame clones only, not all of them. Among some 130,000 clones listed, more than 85% were seen once. The sequences come from peripheral blood, collected on day 0 of AZD1222 vaccination. The receptors originated from an adult in good health.

The genes are TRBV28 and TRBJ1-4, with unresolved D. CDR1 and CDR2 (germline): MDHEN, SYDVKM. This CDR3 is built from 12 residues. V dropped 8 bases and J dropped 5 bases, with 9 bases sitting between them. CDR3 amino acids: CASRVGNEKLFF. The CDR3 nucleotides read TGTGCCAGCCGAGTGGGAAATGAAAAACTGTTTTTT.

The rearrangement links TRBV7-2 to TRBJ1-1, with 7 bases matching TRBD1. Losses at the gene ends were 5 bases for V and 4 bases for J; bases not matched to a gene: 7. CDR3 length: 14 amino acids. The germline CDR1 and CDR2 sequences are SGHTA and FQGNSA. Here the CDR3 DNA reads TGTGCCAGCAGCCCCCGACCAGGGGGCACTGAAGCTTTCTTT. This translates into CASSPRPGGTEAFF.

The V call is TRBV11-2, the J call TRBJ2-1; TRBD2 matches at 11 bases. Germline lookup yields CDR1 SGHAT and CDR2 FQNNGV. The CDR3 spans 14 residues. V was pared by 5 bases and J by 9 bases, with 6 bases of the junction left unmatched. As DNA, the CDR3 is TGTGCCAGCAGCGTAGCGGGAGGGCCGAGTGAGCAGTTCTTC. This sequence encodes CASSVAGGPSEQFF.

Here the CDR3 reads CASSQEDRGFEAFF. For the CDR3, the DNA is TGTGCCAGCAGCCAAGAGGACAGGGGGTTCGAAGCTTTCTTT. The rearrangement joins TRBV14 to TRBJ1-1; TRBD1 agrees at 10 bases. Trimming at V came to 0 bases and at J to 8 bases, leaving 3 bases not matched to a gene. Looked up from germline, CDR1 is SGHDN and CDR2 is FVKESK. This CDR3 comprises 14 residues. Drawing the rest from reference TRBV14 and TRBJ1-1, the complete variable domain is EAGVTQFPSHSVIEKGQTVTLRCDPISGHDNLYWYRRVMGKEIKFLLHFVKESKQDESGMPNNRFLAERTGGTYSTLKVQPAELEDSGVYFCASSQEDRGFEAFFGQGTRLTVV.

J is TRBJ2-7 and V is TRBV18; D possibly corresponds to TRBD2 (5 bases). This CDR3 is 14 amino acids long. Looked up from germline, CDR1 is KGHSH and CDR2 is LQKENI. Trimming took 2 bases from V and 6 from J, leaving 14 bases between them. CDR3: CASSPSEANGEQYF. The CDR3 DNA sequence: TGTGCCAGCTCACCATCGGAGGCGAACGGCGAGCAGTACTTC.

V gene TRBV29-1 combines with J gene TRBJ1-6; D uncertain. Germline loops: CDR1 SQVTM, CDR2 ANQGSEA. The CDR3 runs 15 residues. Trimming left V 7 bases short and J 9 bases short, with 22 bases between. The CDR3 is CSALDATIAGSPLHF. The CDR3 DNA reads as TGCAGCGCCTTGGACGCGACCATCGCGGGTTCACCCCTCCACTTT.

The rearrangement uses TRBV18 and TRBJ2-7, with D possibly being TRBD2 (6 bases). The germline CDR1 and CDR2 sequences are KGHSH and LQKENI. This CDR3 is built from 13 residues. Trimming cost V 3 bases and J 5 bases, with 11 bases left between them. CDR3 DNA: TGTGCCAGCTCACCCGGGACTCACGACGAGCAGTACTTC. Encoded protein: CASSPGTHDEQYF.

The chain links TRBV29-1 to TRBJ2-3; a weak D match, TRBD1 (5 bases). Germline-derived CDR1 and CDR2 are SQVTM and ANQGSEA. The CDR3 is made up of 12 amino acids. Trimming pared 7 bases from V and 0 bases from J, leaving 8 bases between. CDR3 bases: TGCAGCGGCCGGACAAGCACAGATACGCAGTATTTT. Its translation is CSGRTSTDTQYF.

This clone was seen a single time. The chain has TRBV19 and TRBJ1-2; TRBD1 might be the D (6 bases). CDR1 and CDR2 from the germline V gene are LNHDA and SQIVND (reference sequence). Trimming left V 10 bases short and J 8 bases short, with 20 bases between. There are 13 residues in the CDR3. The CDR3 nucleotides read TGTGCCACCACAAGGACAGCCAGAGACGGCTACACCTTC. As protein: CATTRTARDGYTF.

This chain connects TRBV2 to TRBJ2-1; 7 nucleotides match TRBD2. Germline assignment: CDR1 SNHLY and CDR2 FYNNEI. CDR3 length: 15 residues. V was clipped by 4 bases and J by 9 bases; unmatched bases: 12. Written as DNA, the CDR3 is TGTGCCAGCAGTGGGCGGGCTAGCGGAATCTCTGAGCAGTTCTTC. Encoded protein: CASSGRASGISEQFF.

CDR3: CASSLIGQGAGEQYF. The DNA for the CDR3 is TGTGCCAGCAGCTTAATCGGACAGGGGGCGGGCGAGCAGTACTTC. The chain couples TRBV7-6 to TRBJ2-7, with TRBD1 matching over 11 bases. V trimming: 2 bases; J trimming: 6 bases; junction bases outside the gene matches: 6. CDR1 and CDR2 (germline): SGHVS, FNYEAQ. The CDR3 extends over 15 amino acids.

The genes are TRBV7-3 and TRBJ2-2; D gene unclear. CDR3 length: 13 amino acids. V was pared by 5 bases and J by 5 bases, with 9 bases between. CDR1 is SGHTA and CDR2 is FQGTGA in the germline V gene. The CDR3: CASSHTSTGELFF. CDR3 sequence (DNA): TGTGCCAGCAGCCATACCTCGACCGGGGAGCTGTTTTTT.

The sample holds one count of this clone. The chain couples TRBV10-2 to TRBJ2-3, with TRBD1 as a possible D gene (6 bases). CDR1 WSHSY and CDR2 SAAADI come from the germline V gene. V was pared by 3 bases and J by 0 bases, with 10 bases between. The CDR3 is 15 amino acids. The CDR3 coding sequence is TGCGCCAGCAGTGAAGGGGGTGGGAGCACAGATACGCAGTATTTT. This translates into CASSEGGGSTDTQYF.

This clone was seen more than once but under ten times. The chain carries TRBV4-3 and TRBJ1-4; TRBD1 aligns across 9 bases. Losses at the gene ends were 3 bases for V and 4 bases for J; bases not matched to a gene: 6. The V gene's germline CDR1 is LGHNA and CDR2 YSLEER. The CDR3 runs to 16 residues. The CDR3 DNA reads as TGCGCCAGCAGCCAGGGGACAGGGAGGGGTAATGAAAAACTGTTTTTT. Protein: CASSQGTGRGNEKLFF.

The J gene is TRBJ2-7, the V gene TRBV5-8; 10 nucleotides line up with TRBD2. V lost 2 bases, J lost 6 bases, and 5 bases stayed unmatched. Germline loops: CDR1 SGHTS, CDR2 YDEGEE. This CDR3 is built from 14 residues. This chain's CDR3 is CASSFLSGRGEQYF. In nucleotides, the CDR3 is TGTGCCAGCAGCTTCCTCAGCGGGAGGGGCGAGCAGTACTTC.